This T cell receptor beta chain was captured by sequencing in a study of tumor-infiltrating lymphocytes in localized non-small cell lung cancer. Turning to the study itself: Tumor tissue and non-adjacent uninvolved lung came from each patient. Study findings and constraints: Different pieces of the same tissue were used for each assay. Available tissue quantity limited TCR sequencing to a patient subset.

Here immunoSEQ multiplex PCR was the method, and the copy in TCRdb shows in-frame clones only, minus some. The table records just under 30,000 clones, 70% to 90% of them present only once. This CDR3 region has 13 residues. V dropped 8 bases and J dropped 5 bases, with 17 bases sitting between them. Germline CDR1 and CDR2: SQVTM and ANQGSEA. Concerning this clone itself: The antigen remains unidentified.

Input material: lung tumor tissue. This clonotype originated in a human donor with non-small cell lung cancer. The V gene is TRBV29-1, the J gene TRBJ2-3, with D possibly called TRBD1 or TRBD2 (6 bases each). The chain's CDR3 is CSSGGGGGDTQYF. CDR3 nucleotide sequence: TGCAGCTCTGGAGGAGGGGGAGGAGATACGCAGTATTTT.